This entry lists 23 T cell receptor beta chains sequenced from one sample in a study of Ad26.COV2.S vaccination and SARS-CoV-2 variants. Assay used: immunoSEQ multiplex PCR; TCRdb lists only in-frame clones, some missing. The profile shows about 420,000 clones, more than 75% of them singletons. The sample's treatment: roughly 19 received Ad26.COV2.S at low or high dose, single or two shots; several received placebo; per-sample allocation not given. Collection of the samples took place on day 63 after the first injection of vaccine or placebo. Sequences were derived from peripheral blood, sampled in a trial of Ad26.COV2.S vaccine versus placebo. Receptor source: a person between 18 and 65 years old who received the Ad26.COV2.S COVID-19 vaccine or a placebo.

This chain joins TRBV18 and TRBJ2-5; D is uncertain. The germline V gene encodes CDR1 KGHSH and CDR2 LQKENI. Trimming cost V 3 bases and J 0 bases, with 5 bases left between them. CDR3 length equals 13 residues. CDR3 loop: CASSPAYQETQYF. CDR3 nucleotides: TGTGCCAGCTCACCGGCGTACCAAGAGACCCAGTACTTC.

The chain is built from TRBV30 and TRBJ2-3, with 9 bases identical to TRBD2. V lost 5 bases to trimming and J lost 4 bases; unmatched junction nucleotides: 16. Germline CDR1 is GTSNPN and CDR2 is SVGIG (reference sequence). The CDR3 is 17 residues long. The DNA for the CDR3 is TGTGCCTGGGGTAGGAGTAGCGGGGGCTCCCTCGCAGATACGCAGTATTTT. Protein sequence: CAWGRSSGGSLADTQYF.

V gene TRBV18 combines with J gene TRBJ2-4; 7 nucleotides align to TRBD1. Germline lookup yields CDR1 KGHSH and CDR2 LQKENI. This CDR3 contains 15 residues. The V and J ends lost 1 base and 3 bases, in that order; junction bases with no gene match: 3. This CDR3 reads CASSPLDRDKNIQYF. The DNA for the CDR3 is TGTGCCAGCTCACCACTCGACAGGGACAAAAACATTCAGTACTTC.

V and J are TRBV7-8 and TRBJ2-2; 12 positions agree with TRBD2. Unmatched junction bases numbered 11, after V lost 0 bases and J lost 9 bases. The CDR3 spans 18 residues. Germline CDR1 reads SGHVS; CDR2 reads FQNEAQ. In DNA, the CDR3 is TGTGCCAGCAGCTTAGCGGCCGGAGGACTAGCGGGGTTTAGGGAGCTGTTTTTT. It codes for CASSLAAGGLAGFRELFF. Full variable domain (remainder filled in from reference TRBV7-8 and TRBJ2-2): GAGVSQSPRYKVAKRGQDVALRCDPISGHVSLFWYQQALGQGPEFLTYFQNEAQLDKSGLPSDRFFAERPEGSVSTLKIQRTQQEDSAVYLCASSLAAGGLAGFRELFFGEGSRLTVL.

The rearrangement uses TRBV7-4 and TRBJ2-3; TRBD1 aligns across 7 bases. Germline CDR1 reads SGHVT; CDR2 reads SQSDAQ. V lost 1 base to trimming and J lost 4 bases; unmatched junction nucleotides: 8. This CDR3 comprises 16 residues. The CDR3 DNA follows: TGTGCCAGCAGCTTAGGGGCCACAGGGGTCCCAGATACGCAGTATTTT. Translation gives CASSLGATGVPDTQYF.

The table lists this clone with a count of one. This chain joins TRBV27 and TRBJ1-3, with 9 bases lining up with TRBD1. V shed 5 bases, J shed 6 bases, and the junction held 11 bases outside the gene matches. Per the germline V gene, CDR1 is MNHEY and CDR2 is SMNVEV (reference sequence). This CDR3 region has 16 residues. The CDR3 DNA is TGTGCCAGCAGTAACTTCCGGACAGGGGAAGTAAACACCATATATTTT. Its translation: CASSNFRTGEVNTIYF.

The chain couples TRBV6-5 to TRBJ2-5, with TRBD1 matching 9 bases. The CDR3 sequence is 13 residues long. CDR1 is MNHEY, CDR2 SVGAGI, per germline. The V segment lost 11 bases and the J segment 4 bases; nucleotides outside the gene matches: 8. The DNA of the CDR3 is TGTGCCGGTGGGACAGGGTGGACAGAGACCCAGTACTTC. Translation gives CAGGTGWTETQYF.

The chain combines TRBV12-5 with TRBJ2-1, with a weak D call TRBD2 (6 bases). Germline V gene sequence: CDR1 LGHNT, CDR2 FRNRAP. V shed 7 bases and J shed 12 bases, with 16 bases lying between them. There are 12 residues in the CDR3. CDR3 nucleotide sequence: TGTGCTAGTGCCCTTTCGGGGAGGTCGCAGTTCTTC. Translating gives CASALSGRSQFF.

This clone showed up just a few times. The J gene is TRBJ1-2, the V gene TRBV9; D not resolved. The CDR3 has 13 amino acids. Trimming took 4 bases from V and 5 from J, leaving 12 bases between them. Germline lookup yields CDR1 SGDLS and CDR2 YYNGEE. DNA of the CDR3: TGTGCCAGCAGCCCTTTCGGAGTATATGGCTACACCTTC. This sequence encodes CASSPFGVYGYTF.

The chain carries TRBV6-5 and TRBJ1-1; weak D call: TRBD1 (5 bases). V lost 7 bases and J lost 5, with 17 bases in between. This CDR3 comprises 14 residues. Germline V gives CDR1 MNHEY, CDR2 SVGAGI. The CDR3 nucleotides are TGTGCCAGCATCCAACTGGGGCGTTTGACTGAAGCTTTCTTT. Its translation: CASIQLGRLTEAFF.

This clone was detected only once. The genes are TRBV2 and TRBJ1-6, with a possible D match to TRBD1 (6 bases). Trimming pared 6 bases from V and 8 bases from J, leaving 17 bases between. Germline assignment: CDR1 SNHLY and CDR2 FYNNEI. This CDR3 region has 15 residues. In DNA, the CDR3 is TGTGCCAGCAGCGGGAGGGGGGATCGGGATTCACCCCTCCACTTT. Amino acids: CASSGRGDRDSPLHF.

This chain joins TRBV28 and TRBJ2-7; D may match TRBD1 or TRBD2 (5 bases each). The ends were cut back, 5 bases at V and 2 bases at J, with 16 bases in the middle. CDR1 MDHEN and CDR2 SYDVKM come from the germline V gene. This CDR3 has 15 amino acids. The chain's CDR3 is CASSRPAGAPYEQYF. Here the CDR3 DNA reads TGTGCCAGCAGTAGACCGGCCGGGGCTCCCTACGAGCAGTACTTC.

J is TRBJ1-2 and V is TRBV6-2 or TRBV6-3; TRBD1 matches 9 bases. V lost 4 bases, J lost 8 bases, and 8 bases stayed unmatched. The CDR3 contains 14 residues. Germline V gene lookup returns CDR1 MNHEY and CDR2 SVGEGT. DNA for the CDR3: TGTGCCAGCAGTTGGGGACAGGGTTCACGCGGCTACACCTTC. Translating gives CASSWGQGSRGYTF.

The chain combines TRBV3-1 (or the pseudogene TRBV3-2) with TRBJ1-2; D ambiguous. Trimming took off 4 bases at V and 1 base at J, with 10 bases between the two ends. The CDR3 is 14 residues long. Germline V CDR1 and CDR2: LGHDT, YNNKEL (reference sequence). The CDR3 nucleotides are TGTGCCAGCAGCCCCCACGAGGGTAACTATGGCTACACCTTC. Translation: CASSPHEGNYGYTF.

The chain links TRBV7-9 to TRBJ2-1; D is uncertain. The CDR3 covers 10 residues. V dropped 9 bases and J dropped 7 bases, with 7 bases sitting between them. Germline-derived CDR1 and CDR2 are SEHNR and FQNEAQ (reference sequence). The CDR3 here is CASGVNEQFF. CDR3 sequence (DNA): TGTGCCAGTGGGGTGAATGAGCAGTTCTTC.

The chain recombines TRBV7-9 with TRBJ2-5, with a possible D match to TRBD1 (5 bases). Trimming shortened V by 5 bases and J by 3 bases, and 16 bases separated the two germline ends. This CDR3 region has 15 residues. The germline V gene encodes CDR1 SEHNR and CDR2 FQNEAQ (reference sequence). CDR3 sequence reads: CASSTLSGREETQYF. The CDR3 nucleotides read TGTGCCAGCAGCACCTTATCGGGCAGGGAAGAGACCCAGTACTTC.

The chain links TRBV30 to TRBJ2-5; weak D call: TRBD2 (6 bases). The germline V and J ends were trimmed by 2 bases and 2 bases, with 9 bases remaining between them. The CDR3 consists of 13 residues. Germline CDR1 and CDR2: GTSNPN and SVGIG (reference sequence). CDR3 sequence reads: CAWSPGVQETQYF. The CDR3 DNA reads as TGTGCCTGGAGTCCGGGGGTGCAAGAGACCCAGTACTTC.

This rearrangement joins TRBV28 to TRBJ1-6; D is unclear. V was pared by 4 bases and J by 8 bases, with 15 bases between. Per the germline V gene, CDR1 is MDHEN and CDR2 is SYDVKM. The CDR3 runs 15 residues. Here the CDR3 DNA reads TGTGCCAGCAGTTCCCCGGGTGGTTTGGATTCACCCCTCCACTTT. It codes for CASSSPGGLDSPLHF.

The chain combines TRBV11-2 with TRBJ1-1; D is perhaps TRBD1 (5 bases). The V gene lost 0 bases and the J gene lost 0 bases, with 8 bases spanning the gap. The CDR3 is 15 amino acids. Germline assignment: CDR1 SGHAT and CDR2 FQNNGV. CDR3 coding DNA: TGTGCCAGCAGCTTAGAGGGCAGGGTGAACACTGAAGCTTTCTTT. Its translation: CASSLEGRVNTEAFF.

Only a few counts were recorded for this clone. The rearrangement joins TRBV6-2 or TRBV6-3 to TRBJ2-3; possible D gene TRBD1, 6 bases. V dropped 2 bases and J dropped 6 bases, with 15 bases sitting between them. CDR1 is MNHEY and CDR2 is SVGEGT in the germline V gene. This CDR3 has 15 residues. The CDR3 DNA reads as TGTGCCAGCAGTTACCGGCTAGCAGGGGCGGATACGCAGTATTTT. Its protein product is CASSYRLAGADTQYF.

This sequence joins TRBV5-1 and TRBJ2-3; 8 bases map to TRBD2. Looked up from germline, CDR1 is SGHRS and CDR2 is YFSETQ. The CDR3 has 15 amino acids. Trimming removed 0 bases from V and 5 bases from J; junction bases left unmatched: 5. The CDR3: CASSLDGTSRDTQYF. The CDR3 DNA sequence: TGCGCCAGCAGCTTGGACGGGACTAGTAGAGATACGCAGTATTTT.

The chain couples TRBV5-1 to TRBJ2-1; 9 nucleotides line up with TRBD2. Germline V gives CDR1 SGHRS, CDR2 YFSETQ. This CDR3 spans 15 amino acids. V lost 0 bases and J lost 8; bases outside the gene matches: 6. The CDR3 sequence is CASSLGLAGRDEQFF. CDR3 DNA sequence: TGCGCCAGCAGCTTGGGTCTAGCGGGGAGGGATGAGCAGTTCTTC.

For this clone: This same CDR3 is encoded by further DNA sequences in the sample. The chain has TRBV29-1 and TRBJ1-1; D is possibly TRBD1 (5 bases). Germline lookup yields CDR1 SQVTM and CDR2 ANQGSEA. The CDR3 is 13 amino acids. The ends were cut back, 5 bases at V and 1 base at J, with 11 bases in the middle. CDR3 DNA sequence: TGCAGCGTTAGAGGGAGGGGGAACACTGAAGCTTTCTTT. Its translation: CSVRGRGNTEAFF.